These 3 T cell receptor beta chains were sequenced from one sample in a study of cytomegalovirus exposure and HLA in healthy donors. PCR was performed using 60 Vbeta and 13 Jbeta primers. TCRdb's table, derived via immunoSEQ multiplex PCR, lists solely in-frame clones and lacks some. This table has more than 95,000 clones, about 13% appearing once. Sample: PBMCs. The origin of the receptors is a man aged 35-49 years in good health and CMV-seropositive.

The genes are TRBV21-1 and TRBJ2-1; no DNA check was done on the table's D call, TRBD2. TRBV21-1 is an annotated pseudogene. The CDR3 spans 16 residues. CDR3 DNA: TGTGCCAGCAGCAAGAGGGGGGCCGTGGGGGGGAATGAGCAGTTCTTC. The encoded protein is CASSKRGAVGGNEQFF.

CDR3 DNA: TGCGCCAGCAGCCAAGGCCCCTGGACAGCCTACGAGCAGTACTTC. Encoded protein: CASSQGPWTAYEQYF. The V call is TRBV4-1, the J call TRBJ2-7; D may be TRBD1 (6 bases). The CDR3 consists of 15 residues. CDR1 and CDR2 (germline): MGHRA, YSYEKL. The V and J ends lost 1 base and 2 bases respectively, with 12 bases between them.

The rearrangement uses TRBV7-9 and TRBJ2-1, with 9 bases fitting TRBD2. There are 15 residues in the CDR3. Germline V gives CDR1 SEHNR, CDR2 FQNEAQ (reference sequence). V was pared by 5 bases and J by 0 bases, with 2 bases of the junction left unmatched. The CDR3 loop reads CASSLSGSSYNEQFF. The CDR3 DNA is TGTGCCAGCAGCCTTAGCGGGAGCTCCTACAATGAGCAGTTCTTC.